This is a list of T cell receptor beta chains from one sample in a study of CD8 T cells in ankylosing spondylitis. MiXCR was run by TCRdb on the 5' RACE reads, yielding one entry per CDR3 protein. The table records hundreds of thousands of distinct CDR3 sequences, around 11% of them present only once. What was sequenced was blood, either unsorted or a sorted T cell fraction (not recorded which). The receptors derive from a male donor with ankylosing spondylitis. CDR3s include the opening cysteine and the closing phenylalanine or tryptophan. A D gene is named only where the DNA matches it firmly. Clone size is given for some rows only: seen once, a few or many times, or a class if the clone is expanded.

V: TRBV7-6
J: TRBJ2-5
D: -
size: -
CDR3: CASSPLGGQETQYF
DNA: TGTGCCAGCAGCCCCCTGGGGGGACAAGAGACCCAGTACTTC

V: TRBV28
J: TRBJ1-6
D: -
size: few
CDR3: CASSRGPYSPLHF
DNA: TGTGCCAGCAGTAGAGGGCCTTATTCACCCCTCCACTTT

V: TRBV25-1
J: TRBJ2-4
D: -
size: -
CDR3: CASSDVGLDIQYF
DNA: TGTGCCAGCAGTGATGTAGGGCTCGACATTCAGTACTTC

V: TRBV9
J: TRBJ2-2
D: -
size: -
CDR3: CASSPIYGELFF
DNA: TGTGCCAGCAGCCCTATCTACGGGGAGCTGTTTTTT

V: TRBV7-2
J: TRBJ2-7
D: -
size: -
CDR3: CASSLSLFLYEQYF
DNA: TGTGCCAGCAGCTTAAGTCTTTTCCTATACGAGCAGTACTTC

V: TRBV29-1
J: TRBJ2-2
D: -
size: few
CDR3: CSAAGVITGELFF
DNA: TGCAGCGCCGCCGGCGTAATAACCGGGGAGCTGTTTTTT

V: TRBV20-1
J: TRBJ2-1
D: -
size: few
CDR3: CSPSVGGGHYNEQFF
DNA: TGCAGTCCATCCGTGGGTGGCGGGCACTACAATGAGCAGTTCTTC

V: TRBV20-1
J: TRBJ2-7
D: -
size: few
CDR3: CSANQADSSYEQYF
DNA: TGCAGTGCTAACCAAGCGGATAGCTCCTACGAGCAGTACTTC

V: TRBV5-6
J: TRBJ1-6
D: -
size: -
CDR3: CASSLIGQGSSPLHF
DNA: TGTGCCAGCAGCTTGATAGGGCAGGGGAGTTCACCCCTCCACTTT

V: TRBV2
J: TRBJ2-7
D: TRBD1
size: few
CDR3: CATGTGGRNEQYF
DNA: TGTGCCACCGGGACAGGGGGCCGCAACGAGCAGTACTTC

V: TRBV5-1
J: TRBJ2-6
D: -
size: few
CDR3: CASSPTVSSGANVLTF
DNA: TGCGCCAGCAGCCCGACGGTCAGCTCTGGGGCCAACGTCCTGACTTTC

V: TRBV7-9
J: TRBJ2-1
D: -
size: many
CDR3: CASSLRGPSYNEQFF
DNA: TGTGCCAGCAGCTTACGCGGTCCCTCCTACAATGAGCAGTTCTTC

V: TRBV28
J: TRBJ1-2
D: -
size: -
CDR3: CASSYGPFPNYGYTF
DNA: TGTGCCAGCAGTTATGGGCCATTTCCTAACTATGGCTACACCTTC

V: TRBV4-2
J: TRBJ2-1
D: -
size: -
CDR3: CASSQVRANDNEQFF
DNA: TGTGCCAGCAGCCAAGTTCGGGCAAACGACAATGAGCAGTTCTTC

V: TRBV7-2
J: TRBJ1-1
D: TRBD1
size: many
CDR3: CASSVTGDYTEAFF
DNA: TGTGCCAGCAGCGTTACAGGGGATTACACTGAAGCTTTCTTT

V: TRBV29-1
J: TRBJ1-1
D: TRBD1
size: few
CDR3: CSVQRQGKAFF
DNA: TGCAGCGTCCAGAGACAGGGGAAAGCTTTCTTT

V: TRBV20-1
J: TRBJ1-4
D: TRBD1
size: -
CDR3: CSARDFGTGVSEKLFF
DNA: TGCAGTGCTAGAGATTTCGGGACAGGAGTTTCGGAAAAACTGTTTTTT

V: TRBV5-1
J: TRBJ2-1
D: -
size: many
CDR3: CASSPQLDEQFF
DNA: TGCGCCAGCAGCCCGCAGTTGGATGAGCAGTTCTTC

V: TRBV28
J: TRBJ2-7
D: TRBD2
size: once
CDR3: CASSLISGNYEQYF
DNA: TGTGCCAGCAGTTTAATTAGCGGGAACTACGAGCAGTACTTC

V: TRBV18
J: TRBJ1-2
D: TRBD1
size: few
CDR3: CASSPQITGVVDGYTF
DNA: TGTGCCAGCTCACCCCAGATTACAGGGGTCGTCGATGGCTACACCTTC

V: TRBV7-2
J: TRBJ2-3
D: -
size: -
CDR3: CASSSQRTSTDTQYF
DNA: TGTGCCAGCAGCTCCCAACGGACCTCCACAGATACGCAGTATTTT

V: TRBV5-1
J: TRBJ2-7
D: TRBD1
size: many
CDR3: CASSWTGTGVDEQYF
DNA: TGCGCCAGCAGCTGGACCGGGACAGGGGTAGACGAGCAGTACTTC

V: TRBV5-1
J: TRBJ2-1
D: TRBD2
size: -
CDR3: CASSLDPGGPSNEQFF
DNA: TGCGCCAGCAGCTTGGATCCGGGAGGGCCTAGTAATGAGCAGTTCTTC

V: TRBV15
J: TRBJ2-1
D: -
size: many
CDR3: CATSRDTGEQFF
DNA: TGTGCCACCAGCAGAGACACGGGGGAGCAGTTCTTC

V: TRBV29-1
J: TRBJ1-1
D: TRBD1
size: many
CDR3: CSAEEPGRTGAFF
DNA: TGCAGCGCTGAGGAACCGGGACGGACAGGGGCTTTCTTT

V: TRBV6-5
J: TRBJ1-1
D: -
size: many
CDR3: CASSYFQDSSDTEAFF
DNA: TGTGCCAGCAGTTACTTCCAGGATTCGAGTGACACTGAAGCTTTCTTT

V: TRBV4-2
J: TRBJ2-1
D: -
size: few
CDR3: CASSQDLEVQFF
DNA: TGTGCCAGCAGCCAAGATCTGGAGGTTCAGTTCTTC

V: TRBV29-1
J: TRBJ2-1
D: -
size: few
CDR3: CSVDLGGGGLSYNEQFF
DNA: TGCAGCGTTGATTTGGGGGGCGGGGGCCTCTCCTACAATGAGCAGTTCTTC

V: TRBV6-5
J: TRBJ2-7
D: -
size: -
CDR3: CASSYSPPVTYEQYF
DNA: TGTGCCAGCAGTTACTCCCCCCCCGTAACCTACGAGCAGTACTTC

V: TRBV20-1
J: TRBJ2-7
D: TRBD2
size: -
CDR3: CSAYLAEVSYEQYF
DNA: TGCAGTGCGTATCTAGCGGAAGTCTCCTACGAGCAGTACTTC

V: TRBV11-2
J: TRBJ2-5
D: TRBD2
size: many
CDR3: CASSLERGLAGADQTQYF
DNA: TGTGCCAGCAGCTTAGAGCGGGGACTAGCGGGAGCGGATCAGACCCAGTACTTC

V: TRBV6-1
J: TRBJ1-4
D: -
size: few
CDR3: CASSQRMSEKLFF
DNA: TGTGCCAGCAGCCAGAGGATGTCTGAAAAACTGTTTTTT

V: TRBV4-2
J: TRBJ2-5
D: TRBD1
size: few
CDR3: CASSQGTGGKETQYF
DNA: TGTGCCAGCAGCCAAGGGACAGGGGGCAAAGAGACCCAGTACTTC

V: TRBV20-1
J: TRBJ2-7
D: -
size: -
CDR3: CSAKTREGWRDEQYF
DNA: TGCAGTGCAAAGACCCGGGAAGGCTGGCGGGACGAGCAGTACTTC

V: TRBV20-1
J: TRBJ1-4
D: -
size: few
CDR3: CSAISGRGEKLFF
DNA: TGCAGCGCTATCTCAGGTCGGGGTGAAAAACTGTTTTTT

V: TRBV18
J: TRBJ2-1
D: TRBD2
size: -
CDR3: CASSPLAGTRYNEQFF
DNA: TGTGCCAGCTCACCACTAGCGGGGACTCGCTACAATGAGCAGTTCTTC

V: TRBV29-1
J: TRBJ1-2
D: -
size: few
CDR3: CSVEEGPGDYGYTF
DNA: TGCAGCGTTGAAGAAGGTCCGGGCGACTATGGCTACACCTTC

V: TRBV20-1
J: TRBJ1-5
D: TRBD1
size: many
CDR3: CSAGRGWDSRYQPQHF
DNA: TGCAGTGCCGGAAGAGGATGGGACAGCCGTTATCAGCCCCAGCATTTT

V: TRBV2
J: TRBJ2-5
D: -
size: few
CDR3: CASSEYVAETQYF
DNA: TGTGCCAGCAGTGAGTACGTGGCGGAGACCCAGTACTTC

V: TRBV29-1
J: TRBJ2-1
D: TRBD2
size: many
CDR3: CSGNSGSSNEQFF
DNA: TGCAGCGGGAATAGCGGGAGCTCTAATGAGCAGTTCTTC

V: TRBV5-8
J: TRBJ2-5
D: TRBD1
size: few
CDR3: CATNRDRQETQYF
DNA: TGTGCCACGAACCGGGACAGACAAGAGACCCAGTACTTC

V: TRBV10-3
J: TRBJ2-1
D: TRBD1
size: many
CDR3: CATATGERDEQFF
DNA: TGTGCCACCGCGACAGGGGAACGGGATGAGCAGTTCTTC

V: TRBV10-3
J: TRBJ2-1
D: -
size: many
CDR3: CAISGVGLGVNEQFF
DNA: TGTGCCATCAGTGGAGTTGGATTAGGCGTCAATGAGCAGTTCTTC

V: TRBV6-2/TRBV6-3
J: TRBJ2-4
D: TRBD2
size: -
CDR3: CASSYSGGPKNIQYF
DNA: TGTGCCAGCAGTTACAGCGGGGGGCCCAAAAACATTCAGTACTTC

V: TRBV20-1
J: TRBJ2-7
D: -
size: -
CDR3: CSARDRLGTAEQYF
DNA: TGCAGTGCTAGAGATCGCCTCGGGACTGCAGAGCAGTACTTC

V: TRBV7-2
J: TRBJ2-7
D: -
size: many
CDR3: CASSLVGYEQYF
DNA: TGTGCCAGCAGCTTAGTGGGCTACGAGCAGTACTTC

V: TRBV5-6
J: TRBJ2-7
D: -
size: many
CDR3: CASSLGPRYEQYF
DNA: TGTGCCAGCAGCTTGGGTCCGCGATACGAGCAGTACTTC

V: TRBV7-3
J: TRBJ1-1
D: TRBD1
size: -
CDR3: CASSPTGVDTEAFF
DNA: TGTGCCAGCAGCCCGACAGGGGTCGACACTGAAGCTTTCTTT

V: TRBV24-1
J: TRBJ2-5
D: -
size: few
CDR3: CATSDSVGYQETQYF
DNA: TGTGCCACCAGTGATTCGGTGGGTTACCAAGAGACCCAGTACTTC

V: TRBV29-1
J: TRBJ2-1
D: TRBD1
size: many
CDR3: CSGGDRGNEQFF
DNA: TGCAGCGGGGGGGACAGGGGGAATGAGCAGTTCTTC

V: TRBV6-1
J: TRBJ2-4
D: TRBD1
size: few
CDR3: CASSEASGGMDIQYF
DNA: TGTGCCAGCAGTGAAGCGTCAGGGGGCATGGACATTCAGTACTTC

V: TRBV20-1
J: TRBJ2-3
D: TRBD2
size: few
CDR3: CSASQWTSRADTQYF
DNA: TGCAGTGCTAGCCAATGGACTAGTCGGGCAGATACGCAGTATTTT

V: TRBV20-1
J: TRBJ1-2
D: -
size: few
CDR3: CSARVSQDGYGYTF
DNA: TGCAGTGCTAGAGTCAGCCAAGACGGCTATGGCTACACCTTC